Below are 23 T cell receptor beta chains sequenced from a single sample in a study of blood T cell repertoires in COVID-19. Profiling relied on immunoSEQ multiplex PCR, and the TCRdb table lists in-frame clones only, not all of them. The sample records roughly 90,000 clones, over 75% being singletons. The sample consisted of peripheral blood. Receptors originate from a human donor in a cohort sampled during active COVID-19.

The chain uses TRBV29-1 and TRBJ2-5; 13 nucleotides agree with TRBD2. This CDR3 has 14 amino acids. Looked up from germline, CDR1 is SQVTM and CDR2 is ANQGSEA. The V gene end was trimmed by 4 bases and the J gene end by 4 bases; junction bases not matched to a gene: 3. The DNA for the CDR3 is TGCAGCGTTGGGACTAGCGGGAGCGGAGAGACCCAGTACTTC. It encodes CSVGTSGSGETQYF.

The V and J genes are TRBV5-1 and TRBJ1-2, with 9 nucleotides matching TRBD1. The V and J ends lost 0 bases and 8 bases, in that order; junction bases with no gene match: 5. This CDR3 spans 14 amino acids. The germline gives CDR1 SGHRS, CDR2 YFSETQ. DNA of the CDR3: TGCGCCAGCAGCTTGGCCGGGACAGGGCGAGGCTACACCTTC. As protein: CASSLAGTGRGYTF.

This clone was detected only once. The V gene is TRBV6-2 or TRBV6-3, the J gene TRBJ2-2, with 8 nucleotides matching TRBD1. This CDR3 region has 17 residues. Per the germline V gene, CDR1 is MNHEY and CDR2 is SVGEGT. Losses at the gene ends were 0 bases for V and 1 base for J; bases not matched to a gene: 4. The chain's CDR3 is CASSYSQGAMNTGELFF. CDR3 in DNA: TGTGCCAGCAGTTACTCGCAGGGGGCTATGAACACCGGGGAGCTGTTTTTT.

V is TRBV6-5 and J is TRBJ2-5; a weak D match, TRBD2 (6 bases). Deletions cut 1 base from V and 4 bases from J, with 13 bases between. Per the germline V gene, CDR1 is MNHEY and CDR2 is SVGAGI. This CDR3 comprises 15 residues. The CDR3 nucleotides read TGTGCCAGCAGTTACTTCCAGGACGGGGGAGAGACCCAGTACTTC. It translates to CASSYFQDGGETQYF.

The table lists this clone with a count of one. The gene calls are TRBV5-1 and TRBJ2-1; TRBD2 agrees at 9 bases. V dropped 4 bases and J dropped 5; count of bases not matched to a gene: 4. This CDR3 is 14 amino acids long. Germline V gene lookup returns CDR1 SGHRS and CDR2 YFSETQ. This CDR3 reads CASSGGGGDNEQFF. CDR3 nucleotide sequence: TGCGCCAGCAGCGGTGGCGGGGGGGACAATGAGCAGTTCTTC.

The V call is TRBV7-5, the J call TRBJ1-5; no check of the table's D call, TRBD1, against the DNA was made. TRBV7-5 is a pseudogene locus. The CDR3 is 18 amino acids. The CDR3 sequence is CVRSLVGRDRVSNQPQHF. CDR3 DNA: TGTGTCAGAAGCTTAGTGGGACGGGACAGGGTGAGCAATCAGCCCCAGCATTTT.

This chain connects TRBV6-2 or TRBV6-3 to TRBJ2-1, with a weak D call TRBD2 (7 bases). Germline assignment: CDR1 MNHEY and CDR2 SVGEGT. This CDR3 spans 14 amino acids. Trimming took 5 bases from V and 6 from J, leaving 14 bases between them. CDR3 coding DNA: TGTGCCAGCAGTGCTTGGGGGGGCAGCAATGAGCAGTTCTTC. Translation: CASSAWGGSNEQFF.

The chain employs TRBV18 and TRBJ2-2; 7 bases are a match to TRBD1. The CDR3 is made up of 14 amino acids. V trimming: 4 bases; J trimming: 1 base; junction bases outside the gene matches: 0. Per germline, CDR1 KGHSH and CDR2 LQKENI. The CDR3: CASSRDRNTGELFF. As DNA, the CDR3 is TGTGCCAGCTCACGGGACAGGAACACCGGGGAGCTGTTTTTT.

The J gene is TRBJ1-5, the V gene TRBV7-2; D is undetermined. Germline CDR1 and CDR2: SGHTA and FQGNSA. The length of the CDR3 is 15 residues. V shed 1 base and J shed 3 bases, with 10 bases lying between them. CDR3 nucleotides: TGTGCCAGCAGCTTAGATGGGGAGCACAATCAGCCCCAGCATTTT. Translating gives CASSLDGEHNQPQHF. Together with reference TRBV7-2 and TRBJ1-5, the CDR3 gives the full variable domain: GAGVSQSPSNKVTEKGKDVELRCDPISGHTALYWYRQSLGQGLEFLIYFQGNSAPDKSGLPSDRFSAERTGGSVSTLTIQRTQQEDSAVYLCASSLDGEHNQPQHFGDGTRLSIL.

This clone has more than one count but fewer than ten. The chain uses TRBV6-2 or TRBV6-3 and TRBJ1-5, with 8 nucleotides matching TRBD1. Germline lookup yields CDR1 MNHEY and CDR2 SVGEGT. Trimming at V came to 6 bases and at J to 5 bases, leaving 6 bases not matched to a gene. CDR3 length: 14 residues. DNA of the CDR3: TGTGCCAGCAGCCTGGACAGGGAATATCAGCCCCAGCATTTT. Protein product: CASSLDREYQPQHF.

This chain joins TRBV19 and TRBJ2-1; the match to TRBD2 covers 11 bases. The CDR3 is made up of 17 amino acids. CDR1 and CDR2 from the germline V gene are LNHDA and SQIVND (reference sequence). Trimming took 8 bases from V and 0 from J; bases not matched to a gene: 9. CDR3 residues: CASRRPSGGTSYNEQFF. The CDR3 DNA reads TGTGCCAGTCGACGTCCTAGCGGGGGGACCTCCTACAATGAGCAGTTCTTC.

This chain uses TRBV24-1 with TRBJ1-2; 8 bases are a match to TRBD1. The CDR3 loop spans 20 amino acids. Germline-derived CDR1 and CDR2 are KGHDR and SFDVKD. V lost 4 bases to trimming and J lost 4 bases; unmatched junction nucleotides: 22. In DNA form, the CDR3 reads TGTGCCACCAGTGACCTGGGACAGGCTGCCCTTTTTTCCCTCTCCTATGGCTACACCTTC. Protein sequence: CATSDLGQAALFSLSYGYTF.

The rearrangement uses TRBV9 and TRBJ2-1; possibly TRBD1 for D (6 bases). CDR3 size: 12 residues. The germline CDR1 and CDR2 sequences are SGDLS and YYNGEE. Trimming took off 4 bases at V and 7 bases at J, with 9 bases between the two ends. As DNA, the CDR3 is TGTGCCAGCAGCCTGGACAGTAATGAGCAGTTCTTC. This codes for CASSLDSNEQFF.

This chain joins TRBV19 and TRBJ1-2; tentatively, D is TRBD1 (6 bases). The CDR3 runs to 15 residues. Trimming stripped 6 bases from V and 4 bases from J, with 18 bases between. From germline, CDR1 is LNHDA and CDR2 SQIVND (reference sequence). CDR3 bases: TGTGCCAGTAGACAGGGTTGGCCGGACTTCTATGGCTACACCTTC. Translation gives CASRQGWPDFYGYTF.

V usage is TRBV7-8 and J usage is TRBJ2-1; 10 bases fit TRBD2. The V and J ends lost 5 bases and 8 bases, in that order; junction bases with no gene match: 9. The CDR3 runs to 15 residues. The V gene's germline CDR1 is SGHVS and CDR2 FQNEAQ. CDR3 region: CASSLLASGSHEQFF. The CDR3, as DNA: TGTGCCAGCAGCCTGCTGGCTAGCGGGAGCCATGAGCAGTTCTTC. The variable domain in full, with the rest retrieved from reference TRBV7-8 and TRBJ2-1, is GAGVSQSPRYKVAKRGQDVALRCDPISGHVSLFWYQQALGQGPEFLTYFQNEAQLDKSGLPSDRFFAERPEGSVSTLKIQRTQQEDSAVYLCASSLLASGSHEQFFGPGTRLTVL.

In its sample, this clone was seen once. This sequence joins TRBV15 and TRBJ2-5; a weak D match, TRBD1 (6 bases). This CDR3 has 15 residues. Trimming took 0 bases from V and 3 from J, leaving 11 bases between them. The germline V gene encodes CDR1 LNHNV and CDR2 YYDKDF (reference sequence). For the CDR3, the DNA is TGTGCCACCAGCAGAGATCCGACAGGAAAAGAGACCCAGTACTTC. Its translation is CATSRDPTGKETQYF.

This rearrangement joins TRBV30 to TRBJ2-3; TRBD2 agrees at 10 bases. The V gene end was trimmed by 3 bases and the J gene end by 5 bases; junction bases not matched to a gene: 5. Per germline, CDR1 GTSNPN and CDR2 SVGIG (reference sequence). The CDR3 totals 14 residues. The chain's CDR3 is CAWRKRTSGDTQYF. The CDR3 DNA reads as TGTGCCTGGAGAAAAAGGACTAGCGGAGATACGCAGTATTTT.

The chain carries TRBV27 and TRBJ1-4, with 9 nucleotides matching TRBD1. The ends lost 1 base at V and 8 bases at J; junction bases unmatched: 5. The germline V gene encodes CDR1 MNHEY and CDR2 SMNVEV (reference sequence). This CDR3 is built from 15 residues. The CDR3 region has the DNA TGTGCCAGCAGTTTATTAACAGGGGGCAGCGAAAAACTGTTTTTT. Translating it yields CASSLLTGGSEKLFF. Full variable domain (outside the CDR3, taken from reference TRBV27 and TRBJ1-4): EAQVTQNPRYLITVTGKKLTVTCSQNMNHEYMSWYRQDPGLGLRQIYYSMNVEVTDKGDVPEGYKVSRKEKRNFPLILESPSPNQTSLYFCASSLLTGGSEKLFFGSGTQLSVL.

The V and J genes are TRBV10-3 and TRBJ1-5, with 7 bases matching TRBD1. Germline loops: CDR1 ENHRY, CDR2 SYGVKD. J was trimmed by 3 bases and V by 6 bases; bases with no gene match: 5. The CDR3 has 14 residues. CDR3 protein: CAIREGQSNQPQHF. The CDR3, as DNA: TGTGCCATCAGGGAGGGACAGTCCAATCAGCCCCAGCATTTT.

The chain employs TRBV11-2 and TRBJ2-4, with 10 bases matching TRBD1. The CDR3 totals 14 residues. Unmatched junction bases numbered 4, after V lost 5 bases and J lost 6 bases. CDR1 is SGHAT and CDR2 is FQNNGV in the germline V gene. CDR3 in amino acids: CASSPRDRGNIQYF. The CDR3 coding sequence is TGTGCCAGCAGCCCGAGGGACAGGGGAAACATTCAGTACTTC.

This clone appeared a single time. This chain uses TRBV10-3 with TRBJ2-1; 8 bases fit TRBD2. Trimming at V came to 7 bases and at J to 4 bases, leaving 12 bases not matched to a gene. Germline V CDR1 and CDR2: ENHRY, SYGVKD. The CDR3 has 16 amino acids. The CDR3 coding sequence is TGTGCCATCACCCCGTCGGGGGGGAGACCGTACAATGAGCAGTTCTTC. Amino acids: CAITPSGGRPYNEQFF.

Here the CDR3 reads CASSEGTGSYGYTF. In DNA form, the CDR3 reads TGTGCCAGCAGCGAGGGGACAGGGTCGTATGGCTACACCTTC. This rearrangement joins TRBV9 to TRBJ1-2, with 9 bases identical to TRBD1. V lost 3 bases to trimming and J lost 5 bases; unmatched junction nucleotides: 5. Germline V gene data show CDR1 as SGDLS and CDR2 as YYNGEE. CDR3 size: 14 residues.

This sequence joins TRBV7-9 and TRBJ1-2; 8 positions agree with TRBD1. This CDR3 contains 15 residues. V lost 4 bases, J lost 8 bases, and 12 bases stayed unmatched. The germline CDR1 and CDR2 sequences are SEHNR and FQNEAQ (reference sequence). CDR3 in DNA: TGTGCCAGCAGCTCCAGGGGGCTGCGGGCGCGCGGCTACACCTTC. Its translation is CASSSRGLRARGYTF.